These 9 T cell receptor beta chains originate from one sample sequenced in a study of graft-versus-host responses after intestinal transplantation. Sequencing used immunoSEQ multiplex PCR; TCRdb keeps in-frame clones, though not all of them. The table lists about 36,000 clones, approximately 94% of them singletons. Antigen specificity for these receptors is unknown. The material was unstimulated CD4+ T cells sorted from spleen or lymph node cells, obtained before transplant. These receptors all come from a human donor who was the organ donor for an intestinal transplant.

The chain is built from TRBV4-3 and TRBJ1-1; D perhaps matches TRBD1 (5 bases). Deletions cut 2 bases from V and 4 bases from J, with 11 bases between. This CDR3 is 14 amino acids long. Germline V gene sequence: CDR1 LGHNA, CDR2 YSLEER. The CDR3 loop reads CASSQWGRATEAFF. The CDR3 DNA follows: TGCGCCAGCAGCCAATGGGGCAGGGCCACTGAAGCTTTCTTT.

The genes are TRBV6-5 and TRBJ1-1; TRBD1 might be the D (6 bases). Germline-derived CDR1 and CDR2 are MNHEY and SVGAGI. The CDR3 spans 13 residues. The V gene lost 7 bases and the J gene lost 0 bases, with 9 bases spanning the gap. CDR3 residues: CASNREMNTEAFF. The CDR3 nucleotides are TGTGCCAGCAACAGGGAGATGAACACTGAAGCTTTCTTT.

The chain is built from TRBV9 and TRBJ2-3; D is tentatively TRBD1 or TRBD2 (5 bases each). This CDR3 is built from 14 residues. Germline CDR1 and CDR2: SGDLS and YYNGEE. V lost 4 bases to trimming and J lost 6 bases, with 15 bases between them. CDR3 loop: CASSLRPGPDTQYF. CDR3 sequence (DNA): TGTGCCAGCAGCCTTAGACCGGGGCCGGATACGCAGTATTTT.

The chain couples TRBV6-1 to TRBJ2-7; tentatively, D is TRBD1 (5 bases). V lost 7 bases and J 3 bases, leaving 19 bases between the germline ends. The CDR3 has 15 amino acids. Germline lookup yields CDR1 MNHNS and CDR2 SASEGT. The CDR3 reads CASNTKSAQGYEQYF. The DNA for the CDR3 is TGTGCCAGCAACACCAAGTCGGCTCAGGGCTACGAGCAGTACTTC.

The chain combines TRBV4-3 with TRBJ1-3; no reliable D call. Deletions cut 0 bases from V and 0 bases from J, with 3 bases between. The CDR3 totals 14 residues. In germline, CDR1 is LGHNA, CDR2 YSLEER. The DNA of the CDR3 is TGCGCCAGCAGCCAAGATCACTCTGGAAACACCATATATTTT. Encoded protein: CASSQDHSGNTIYF.

This chain links TRBV25-1 with TRBJ1-2; no clear D gene. Deletions cut 6 bases from V and 6 bases from J, with 8 bases between. The germline CDR1 and CDR2 sequences are MGHDK and SYGVNS. The CDR3 loop spans 11 amino acids. The CDR3 DNA sequence: TGTGCCAGCAGCCAAGGGAATGGCTACACCTTC. As protein: CASSQGNGYTF.

This chain joins TRBV4-1 and TRBJ2-5; D remains unclear. Trimming took 0 bases from V and 1 from J, leaving 6 bases between them. Germline CDR1 MGHRA, CDR2 YSYEKL. This CDR3 comprises 14 residues. The CDR3 region has the DNA TGCGCCAGCAGCCAAGACAGGATCCAAGAGACCCAGTACTTC. Translated, it gives CASSQDRIQETQYF.

The chain uses TRBV5-8 and TRBJ2-1, with 11 positions matching TRBD2. J was trimmed by 5 bases and V by 0 bases; bases with no gene match: 13. CDR3 size: 19 residues. CDR1 and CDR2 from the germline V gene are SGHTS and YDEGEE. CDR3 sequence: CASSLVPRTSGPIHNEQFF. In DNA form, the CDR3 reads TGTGCCAGCAGCTTGGTCCCCCGGACTAGCGGGCCAATTCACAATGAGCAGTTCTTC.

The rearrangement uses TRBV11-3 and TRBJ2-3; no definite D call. CDR1 SGHNT and CDR2 YENEEA come from the germline V gene. The CDR3 is made up of 13 amino acids. The germline V and J ends were trimmed by 3 bases and 1 base, with 5 bases remaining between them. CDR3 region: CASSFLGTDTQYF. CDR3 coding DNA: TGTGCCAGCAGCTTTTTAGGCACAGATACGCAGTATTTT.